The rows below give T cell receptor beta chains drawn from one sample of a study of T cell repertoires in cytomegalovirus infection. These receptors have no known antigen. In TCRdb, the reads were re-called with MiXCR into one record per CDR3 protein. The sample has 300,000 to 400,000 distinct CDR3 sequences, about 27% seen once; the top ten hold roughly 20%. Here the sequenced sample was cultured PBMCs, taken from culture after CMV antigen stimulation. The receptors stem from a human donor in good health (CMV status not recorded). Some clones in this sample may be carry-over from other donors' samples. Each CDR3 is given with its conserved first and last residue. Each record gives: J gene, D gene, V gene, clone size, CDR3 protein, CDR3 DNA. D genes are given only for firm matches. The size field is filled for only some rows; it gives once, few, many or a size class.

>TRBJ2-1|TRBD1|TRBV12-3/TRBV12-4|NA
CASSSGQGNNEQFF
TGTGCCAGCAGTTCGGGACAGGGAAACAATGAGCAGTTCTTC
>TRBJ1-2|NA|TRBV5-6|NA
CASSSVVRANYGYTF
TGTGCCAGCAGCTCGGTCGTGAGAGCTAACTATGGCTACACCTTC
>TRBJ2-7|NA|TRBV3-1|NA
CASSQGQYRSYEQYF
TGTGCCAGCAGCCAAGGACAGTATCGCTCCTACGAGCAGTACTTC
>TRBJ2-7|TRBD2|TRBV10-3|NA
CAVGTSPTSYEQYF
TGTGCCGTTGGGACTAGTCCTACCTCCTACGAGCAGTACTTC
>TRBJ1-1|NA|TRBV7-9|few
CASSLGTPSGTEAFF
TGTGCCAGCAGCCTCGGGACGCCATCCGGCACTGAAGCTTTCTTT
>TRBJ2-7|NA|TRBV27|NA
CASSLSAPREQYF
TGTGCCAGCAGTTTATCGGCCCCTAGGGAGCAGTACTTC
>TRBJ2-3|NA|TRBV5-4|NA
CASSLRWDSQDTQYF
TGTGCCAGCAGCTTGCGTTGGGACTCCCAGGATACGCAGTATTTT
>TRBJ1-2|TRBD1|TRBV7-8|few
CASSLSTGGDGYTF
TGTGCCAGCAGTCTTAGCACAGGGGGCGATGGCTACACCTTC
>TRBJ2-2|TRBD1|TRBV12-5|NA
CASGPGQVNTGELFF
TGTGCTAGTGGTCCGGGACAGGTTAACACCGGGGAGCTGTTTTTT
>TRBJ1-1|NA|TRBV10-3|NA
CAIRWDTGDTEAFF
TGTGCCATCAGATGGGACACTGGGGACACTGAAGCTTTCTTT
>TRBJ1-1|NA|TRBV12-3/TRBV12-4|many
CASSLRSVEIAFF
TGTGCCAGCAGTTTGCGCAGTGTGGAGATAGCTTTCTTT
>TRBJ2-7|TRBD1|TRBV11-2|few
CASSLDSPQGANDEQYF
TGTGCCAGCAGCTTAGATTCCCCACAGGGGGCGAACGACGAGCAGTACTTC
>TRBJ2-1|NA|TRBV7-2|few
CASSPRTRYNEQFF
TGTGCCAGCAGCCCCCGGACCAGATACAATGAGCAGTTCTTC
>TRBJ1-2|NA|TRBV11-2|few
CASSPGPADYGYTF
TGTGCCAGCAGCCCGGGCCCGGCAGACTATGGCTACACCTTC
>TRBJ2-2|TRBD1|TRBV28|NA
CASSPGTGRAGELFF
TGTGCCAGCAGTCCGGGGACAGGGAGGGCCGGGGAGCTGTTTTTT
>TRBJ2-2|NA|TRBV5-1|NA
CASSLYSSDTGELFF
TGCGCCAGCAGCTTGTACAGCTCGGACACCGGGGAGCTGTTTTTT
>TRBJ2-1|TRBD2|TRBV4-1|NA
CASSQTSGGFWDNEQFF
TGCGCCAGCAGCCAAACAAGCGGGGGGTTCTGGGACAATGAGCAGTTCTTC
>TRBJ2-7|TRBD2|TRBV7-2|NA
CASGRTSGSYEQYF
TGTGCCAGCGGCAGGACTAGCGGGAGCTACGAGCAGTACTTC
>TRBJ2-4|NA|TRBV29-1|NA
CSVLAGVDKNIQYF
TGCAGCGTTCTGGCTGGCGTGGACAAAAACATTCAGTACTTC
>TRBJ2-3|NA|TRBV7-9|few
CASSLNAASTDTQYF
TGTGCCAGCAGCTTAAATGCGGCTAGCACAGATACGCAGTATTTT
>TRBJ1-1|NA|TRBV7-6|NA
CASRPLAVRRVTEAFF
TGTGCCAGCAGGCCCCTGGCCGTCCGGAGGGTGACTGAAGCTTTCTTT
>TRBJ2-1|NA|TRBV13|NA
CASSLGGQRYNEQFF
TGTGCCAGCAGCTTGGGGGGTCAGCGATACAATGAGCAGTTCTTC
>TRBJ1-2|TRBD1|TRBV6-8|NA
CASSQGDRINYGYTF
TGTGCCAGCAGCCAAGGGGACAGGATTAACTATGGCTACACCTTC
>TRBJ1-4|TRBD1|TRBV20-1|NA
CSAKPGQFNEKLFF
TGCAGTGCTAAACCGGGACAGTTTAATGAAAAACTGTTTTTT
>TRBJ2-3|TRBD2|TRBV29-1|few
CSAPSGGGSTDTQYF
TGCAGCGCTCCTAGCGGGGGTGGAAGCACAGATACGCAGTATTTT
>TRBJ2-6|NA|TRBV19|NA
CASSILGSGANVLTF
TGTGCCAGTAGTATTTTGGGAAGCGGGGCCAACGTCCTGACTTTC
>TRBJ1-5|TRBD1|TRBV19|many
CASSILGQGHQPQHF
TGTGCCAGTAGTATTCTCGGACAGGGGCATCAGCCCCAGCATTTT
>TRBJ1-1|NA|TRBV7-8|NA
CASSLDRLGGMNTEAFF
TGTGCCAGCAGCTTGGATCGCTTAGGGGGGATGAACACTGAAGCTTTCTTT
>TRBJ1-2|NA|TRBV7-2|few
CASSVEAHRMSNYGYTF
TGTGCCAGCAGCGTAGAAGCCCACCGCATGAGTAACTATGGCTACACCTTC
>TRBJ2-3|NA|TRBV5-4|NA
CASSSPAGLGTDTQYF
TGTGCCAGCAGCTCACCAGCGGGCCTAGGCACAGATACGCAGTATTTT
>TRBJ2-7|TRBD2|TRBV6-2/TRBV6-3|few
CASSYLAGGTSYEQYF
TGTGCCAGCAGTTACTTAGCGGGAGGTACCTCCTACGAGCAGTACTTC
>TRBJ2-3|TRBD2|TRBV7-9|NA
CASSFLLAGGPNTQYF
TGTGCCAGCAGCTTCCTACTAGCGGGAGGGCCGAATACGCAGTATTTT
>TRBJ1-2|NA|TRBV6-6|few
CASSQGFAYGYTF
TGTGCCAGCAGTCAAGGGTTTGCCTATGGCTACACCTTC
>TRBJ2-7|NA|TRBV6-6|once
CASSYRQSGGYEQYF
TGTGCCAGCAGTTATCGACAATCAGGTGGCTACGAGCAGTACTTC
>TRBJ1-6|NA|TRBV2|NA
CASSEGFGSSPLHF
TGTGCCAGCAGTGAAGGGTTCGGAAGTTCACCCCTCCACTTT
>TRBJ1-1|NA|TRBV3-1|NA
CASSPGLGVGGVDTEAFF
TGTGCCAGCAGCCCTGGACTGGGGGTCGGGGGGGTTGACACTGAAGCTTTCTTT
>TRBJ2-3|NA|TRBV9|NA
CASSEGLASTDTQYF
TGTGCCAGCAGCGAGGGTCTAGCGAGCACAGATACGCAGTATTTT
>TRBJ1-1|NA|TRBV5-1|NA
CASSSTLNGEAFF
TGCGCCAGCAGCTCGACCCTAAACGGTGAAGCTTTCTTT
>TRBJ2-3|NA|TRBV7-3|NA
CASSLIPGERTSTDTQYF
TGTGCCAGCAGCTTAATCCCAGGCGAGAGAACTAGCACAGATACGCAGTATTTT
>TRBJ2-3|TRBD2|TRBV7-3|few
CASSLETSGYTQYF
TGTGCCAGCAGCTTAGAGACTAGCGGCTATACGCAGTATTTT
>TRBJ1-4|NA|TRBV12-3/TRBV12-4|many
CASSSFSSNEKLFF
TGTGCCAGCAGTTCCTTCAGCAGCAATGAAAAACTGTTTTTT
>TRBJ2-7|NA|TRBV7-8|NA
CASSSGAATYEQYF
TGTGCCAGCAGTTCGGGGGCAGCCACCTACGAGCAGTACTTC
>TRBJ2-1|TRBD1|TRBV4-2|NA
CASSQEGQASYNEQFF
TGTGCCAGCAGCCAAGAAGGACAGGCCTCCTACAATGAGCAGTTCTTC
>TRBJ2-7|TRBD2|TRBV27|NA
CASSSTSGTSGRSEYF
TGTGCCAGCAGTTCCACATCCGGGACTAGCGGGAGAAGTGAGTACTTC
>TRBJ1-5|TRBD1|TRBV19|few
CASRNRQGGQPQHF
TGTGCCAGTAGGAACCGACAGGGAGGTCAGCCCCAGCATTTT